This T cell receptor (beta chain) was sequenced for a study of human T cells and chemical hapten exposure. TCRdb fed the RACE reads into MiXCR, producing one record per CDR3 protein. The sample has roughly 150,000 distinct CDR3 sequences; about 10% are singletons. There are a few counts of this clonotype. Time point reported: patch test 2, 6 weeks after DPC sensitization. The treatment is: therapeutic diphenylcyclopropenone sensitization with weekly scalp DPC. This CDR3 has 15 amino acids. Germline CDR1 reads MNHEY; CDR2 reads SVGEGT. V lost 6 bases, J lost 2 bases, and 6 bases stayed unmatched. This TCR derives from a woman aged 45-65 years with alopecia areata. Some clones in this sample may be carry-over from other donors' samples. Sample: whole blood, taken in connection with sensitization to the hapten diphenylcyclopropenone (DPC). The gene calls are TRBV6-2 or TRBV6-3 and TRBJ1-1; TRBD1 aligns across 10 bases. CDR3 region: CASRTGGGGNTEAFF. In nucleotides, the CDR3 is TGTGCCAGCAGGACAGGGGGCGGCGGCAACACTGAAGCTTTCTTT.